Presented here are 24 T cell receptor beta chains from one specimen sequenced in a study of T-cell memory formation after mild COVID-19. MiXCR, run by TCRdb on the 5' RACE reads, gives a single entry per CDR3 protein. The sample has about 600,000 distinct CDR3 sequences, 20% to 25% seen once. The specimen sequenced was PBMCs or a T cell subset sorted from them (not recorded which). The receptors come from an adult woman who had mild COVID-19 (a few samples of this study predate the infection). Cell type and time point are not known.

CDR3 protein: CASSSLSGIRDSYEQYF. The CDR3 DNA is TGTGCCAGCAGTTCCCTCTCGGGTATACGGGACTCCTACGAGCAGTACTTC. V gene TRBV7-9 combines with J gene TRBJ2-7; D perhaps matches TRBD2 (5 bases). Looked up from germline, CDR1 is SEHNR and CDR2 is FQNEAQ (reference sequence). V lost 6 bases and J lost 0, with 21 bases in between. The CDR3 contains 17 residues.

This clonotype has just a few counts. Here the CDR3 DNA reads TGTGCCAGCAGCCCGTCGGTAAATCAGCCCCAGCATTTT. It codes for CASSPSVNQPQHF. This chain links TRBV11-1 with TRBJ1-5; D gene unclear. The V and J ends lost 5 bases and 4 bases respectively, with 9 bases between them. Per germline, CDR1 SGHAT and CDR2 FQDESV (reference sequence). CDR3 length: 13 amino acids.

This clonotype was counted only a few times. The CDR3 is CASSQDLQYYEQYF. The CDR3 region has the DNA TGTGCCAGCAGCCAAGATCTACAGTACTACGAGCAGTACTTC. The chain has TRBV3-1 and TRBJ2-7; D remains ambiguous. The germline V gene encodes CDR1 LGHDT and CDR2 YNNKEL (reference sequence). This CDR3 has 14 residues. Trimming shortened V by 0 bases and J by 3 bases, and 9 bases separated the two germline ends.

In its sample, this clonotype was seen a few times. The chain employs TRBV3-1 and TRBJ2-1; D may be TRBD1 or TRBD2 (5 bases each). This CDR3 region has 13 residues. Looked up from germline, CDR1 is LGHDT and CDR2 is YNNKEL (reference sequence). The germline V and J ends were trimmed by 10 bases and 7 bases, with 17 bases remaining between them. CDR3 residues: CATAGTTVNEQFF. Written as DNA, the CDR3 is TGTGCCACCGCCGGGACCACAGTGAATGAGCAGTTCTTC.

The chain joins TRBV11-3 to TRBJ2-7; 9 positions agree with TRBD2. With V trimmed by 3 bases and J by 0 bases, 9 bases remained unmatched. The CDR3 runs to 17 residues. The V gene's germline CDR1 is SGHNT and CDR2 YENEEA. CDR3 region: CASSFTTGTSLSYEQYF. The CDR3 DNA sequence: TGTGCCAGCAGCTTTACTACCGGGACTAGCCTCTCCTACGAGCAGTACTTC.

The J gene is TRBJ1-6, the V gene TRBV27; 9 bases are shared with TRBD1. Unmatched junction bases numbered 11, after V lost 5 bases and J lost 0 bases. The CDR3 covers 19 residues. Germline CDR1 MNHEY, CDR2 SMNVEV (reference sequence). The CDR3 here is CASSGSGQGVFSYNSPLHF. The CDR3 DNA reads as TGTGCCAGCAGTGGCTCGGGACAGGGTGTATTCTCCTATAATTCACCCCTCCACTTT.

The chain combines TRBV5-4 with TRBJ1-6; D is ambiguous. Trimming took off 2 bases at V and 7 bases at J, with 13 bases between the two ends. Germline V CDR1 and CDR2: SGHNT, YYREEE (reference sequence). This CDR3 comprises 15 residues. CDR3: CASSLDGLKNSPLHF. In DNA, the CDR3 is TGTGCCAGCAGCTTAGACGGACTGAAAAATTCACCCCTCCACTTT.

This clonotype was seen many times. The chain employs TRBV29-1 and TRBJ2-5, with unresolved D. Per the germline V gene, CDR1 is SQVTM and CDR2 is ANQGSEA. CDR3 size: 14 residues. The V end was cut by 4 bases, the J end by 2 bases, with 14 bases between. In DNA, the CDR3 is TGCAGCGTTGGGGGTCTCTCAGTTCAAGAGACCCAGTACTTC. It yields the protein CSVGGLSVQETQYF.

This chain uses TRBV20-1 with TRBJ1-6, with 10 bases lining up with TRBD1. CDR3 length: 14 residues. The trim removed 6 bases at V and 7 bases at J, leaving 6 bases unmatched. Per the germline V gene, CDR1 is DFQATT and CDR2 is SNEGSKA (reference sequence). The CDR3 DNA reads as TGCAGTGCACCGGACAGGGGGGGGAATTCACCCCTCCACTTT. It codes for CSAPDRGGNSPLHF.

The chain recombines TRBV7-2 with TRBJ1-1, with a possible D match to TRBD1 (6 bases). Trimming stripped 4 bases from V and 2 bases from J, with 14 bases between. The CDR3 is 15 amino acids. Germline V gene sequence: CDR1 SGHTA, CDR2 FQGNSA. CDR3 sequence (DNA): TGTGCCAGCAGCTCTTCGGACAGACCTAACACTGAAGCTTTCTTT. Encoded protein: CASSSSDRPNTEAFF.

This chain uses TRBV4-2 with TRBJ2-5, with TRBD2 matching over 12 bases. Germline CDR1 and CDR2: LGHNA and YNFKEQ. The J segment lost 3 bases and the V segment lost 5 bases, leaving 10 bases of the junction unmatched. CDR3 length: 17 residues. CDR3 region: CASSSRLAGVIEETQYF. CDR3 nucleotide sequence: TGTGCCAGCAGCTCCCGACTAGCGGGAGTCATCGAAGAGACCCAGTACTTC.

This clonotype was detected ten times or more. J is TRBJ2-7 and V is TRBV12-3 or TRBV12-4, with TRBD2 identical over 9 bases. Trimming removed 5 bases from V and 2 bases from J; junction bases left unmatched: 4. The CDR3 extends over 14 amino acids. CDR3 bases: TGTGCCAGCAGTAATAGCGGGGGACCCTACGAGCAGTACTTC. Translated, it gives CASSNSGGPYEQYF.

This chain uses TRBV24-1 with TRBJ2-7; D ambiguous. V lost 3 bases and J 5 bases, leaving 4 bases between the germline ends. The germline gives CDR1 KGHDR, CDR2 SFDVKD. The CDR3 covers 11 residues. The CDR3 DNA reads as TGTGCCACCAGTGATACGGACGAGCAGTACTTC. This sequence encodes CATSDTDEQYF.

The V call is TRBV5-6, the J call TRBJ1-1; 7 bases agree with TRBD1. The CDR3 sequence is 16 residues long. From germline, CDR1 is SGHDT and CDR2 YYEEEE. V was clipped by 4 bases and J by 6 bases; unmatched bases: 15. CDR3 coding DNA: TGTGCCAGCAGCCCCGGGAGACAGGGTGGTTACGCTGAAGCTTTCTTT. This translates into CASSPGRQGGYAEAFF.

This rearrangement joins TRBV20-1 to TRBJ2-5; TRBD1 might be the D (5 bases). V lost 6 bases to trimming and J lost 6 bases, with 20 bases between them. Germline lookup yields CDR1 DFQATT and CDR2 SNEGSKA (reference sequence). There are 14 residues in the CDR3. CDR3 amino acids: CSAPRAPGLQTQYF. CDR3 nucleotides: TGCAGTGCCCCCAGGGCACCCGGCCTACAGACCCAGTACTTC.

There are a few counts of this clonotype. The chain couples TRBV29-1 to TRBJ2-5, with TRBD1 matching over 10 bases. The CDR3 length is 16 residues. V shed 3 bases, J shed 2 bases, and the junction held 9 bases outside the gene matches. The germline V gene has CDR1 SQVTM and CDR2 ANQGSEA. In DNA form, the CDR3 reads TGCAGCGTTGACGTGGTGTCGGACAGGGGGCAAGAGACCCAGTACTTC. Its protein product is CSVDVVSDRGQETQYF.

The chain joins TRBV4-1 to TRBJ1-1; TRBD1 might be the D (5 bases). Germline lookup yields CDR1 MGHRA and CDR2 YSYEKL. The length of the CDR3 is 17 residues. Trimming removed 2 bases at V and 3 bases at J, with 19 bases between. As DNA, the CDR3 is TGCGCCAGCAGCCAATTGGGCCGGAGGGGAAGCGACACTGAAGCTTTCTTT. Its translation is CASSQLGRRGSDTEAFF.

This clonotype showed up just a few times. This chain links TRBV11-2 with TRBJ2-5, with D uncertain. This CDR3 has 15 amino acids. The V gene lost 3 bases and the J gene lost 5 bases, with 16 bases spanning the gap. Germline V gives CDR1 SGHAT, CDR2 FQNNGV. CDR3 coding DNA: TGTGCCAGCAGCTTCCTCCCTACCACATCTGAGACCCAGTACTTC. Translating it yields CASSFLPTTSETQYF.

The J gene is TRBJ1-2, the V gene TRBV9, with D perhaps TRBD1 (6 bases). The V gene's germline CDR1 is SGDLS and CDR2 YYNGEE. This CDR3 region has 13 residues. V was clipped by 4 bases and J by 8 bases, with 15 bases between them. CDR3 in amino acids: CASSPWGADGYTF. Here the CDR3 DNA reads TGTGCCAGCAGCCCCTGGGGGGCGGACGGCTACACCTTC.

This clonotype turned up a few times. The gene calls are TRBV5-1 and TRBJ1-1; D is uncertain. The CDR3 extends over 16 amino acids. Trimming took 0 bases from V and 1 from J, leaving 13 bases between them. Germline lookup yields CDR1 SGHRS and CDR2 YFSETQ. CDR3: CASSLGGRPGNTEAFF. The CDR3 DNA follows: TGCGCCAGCAGCTTGGGAGGCCGTCCGGGGAACACTGAAGCTTTCTTT.

V is TRBV6-6 and J is TRBJ2-3, with TRBD1 matching over 8 bases. After removal of 2 bases from V and 1 base from J, the junction contained 2 bases not matched to a gene. Germline loops: CDR1 MNHNY, CDR2 SVGAGI (reference sequence). The CDR3 is made up of 15 amino acids. The CDR3, as DNA: TGTGCCAGCAGTTACCCGACAGGGGGCACAGATACGCAGTATTTT. Protein product: CASSYPTGGTDTQYF.

The CDR3 nucleotides are TGCGCCAGCAGCCCGGCCCCGGGACTCACCCCGTATGGCTACACCTTC. Its translation is CASSPAPGLTPYGYTF. The chain links TRBV5-1 to TRBJ1-2, with D possibly matching TRBD1 (5 bases). The V gene lost 4 bases and the J gene lost 5 bases, with 21 bases spanning the gap. This CDR3 contains 16 residues. Per the germline V gene, CDR1 is SGHRS and CDR2 is YFSETQ.

The gene calls are TRBV14 and TRBJ2-1; 7 positions match TRBD2. Germline CDR1 and CDR2: SGHDN and FVKESK. The CDR3 covers 15 residues. V was clipped by 1 base and J by 8 bases; unmatched bases: 8. Here the CDR3 DNA reads TGTGCCAGCAGCCAAGGGTCGACTAGCCGCGATGAGCAGTTCTTC. Amino acids: CASSQGSTSRDEQFF.

This clonotype turned up a few times. This sequence joins TRBV30 and TRBJ2-2, with 8 bases aligning to TRBD2. In germline, CDR1 is GTSNPN, CDR2 SVGIG (reference sequence). CDR3 length equals 13 residues. The CDR3 reads CAFRGRIPGELFF. CDR3 in DNA: TGTGCGTTTCGCGGGAGGATACCCGGGGAGCTGTTTTTT.